These 15 T cell receptor beta chains share one sample of origin, sequenced in a study of radiotherapy plus CTLA-4 blockade in lung cancer. This table comes from immunoSEQ multiplex PCR, and its TCRdb copy is limited to in-frame clones, with some not included. This sample has around 56,000 clones, with around 85% found just once. Sample: peripheral blood, taken from a patient treated with radiotherapy plus ipilimumab. Receptors were obtained from a human donor with non-small cell lung cancer who had a complete response to radiotherapy plus ipilimumab.

The chain employs TRBV5-1 and TRBJ1-5; 8 bases fit TRBD1. Per germline, CDR1 SGHRS and CDR2 YFSETQ. CDR3 length equals 14 residues. After removal of 2 bases from V and 6 bases from J, the junction contained 4 bases not matched to a gene. Written as DNA, the CDR3 is TGCGCCAGCAGCTTCGGACAGGGTACTCAGCCCCAGCATTTT. Its translation is CASSFGQGTQPQHF. The whole variable domain, remainder taken from reference TRBV5-1 and TRBJ1-5, is KAGVTQTPRYLIKTRGQQVTLSCSPISGHRSVSWYQQTPGQGLQFLFEYFSETQRNKGNFPGRFSGRQFSNSRSEMNVSTLELGDSALYLCASSFGQGTQPQHFGDGTRLSIL.

This chain joins TRBV7-9 and TRBJ1-5; 12 bases are shared with TRBD1. V trimming: 4 bases; J trimming: 7 bases; junction bases outside the gene matches: 8. The CDR3 extends over 16 amino acids. The germline V gene encodes CDR1 SEHNR and CDR2 FQNEAQ (reference sequence). CDR3 coding DNA: TGTGCCAGCAGCTCGTGGGGACAGGGGGCCGGACAGCCCCAGCATTTT. This codes for CASSSWGQGAGQPQHF.

CDR3 in DNA: TGTGCCAGCAGCTCCCGCGCTAACTATGGCTACACCTTC. As protein: CASSSRANYGYTF. This chain links TRBV7-8 with TRBJ1-2; D gene unclear. This CDR3 is built from 13 residues. V lost 4 bases and J 0 bases, leaving 6 bases between the germline ends. Germline V CDR1 and CDR2: SGHVS, FQNEAQ.

The rearrangement links TRBV29-1 to TRBJ2-1; TRBD1 agrees at 8 bases. The CDR3 loop spans 15 amino acids. Germline CDR1 and CDR2: SQVTM and ANQGSEA. The ends lost 3 bases at V and 7 bases at J; junction bases unmatched: 11. The chain's CDR3 is CSVDGPGGAGNEQFF. For the CDR3, the DNA is TGCAGCGTTGACGGGCCAGGGGGCGCGGGTAATGAGCAGTTCTTC.

This clone has a handful of counts. This rearrangement joins TRBV6-1 to TRBJ1-5, with D uncertain. V was pared by 3 bases and J by 7 bases, with 13 bases between. CDR3 size: 14 residues. Looked up from germline, CDR1 is MNHNS and CDR2 is SASEGT. CDR3 residues: CASSDHGVGQPQHF. DNA of the CDR3: TGTGCCAGCAGTGATCACGGGGTGGGGCAGCCCCAGCATTTT.

The V call is TRBV9, the J call TRBJ2-1; the match to TRBD2 covers 11 bases. J was trimmed by 4 bases and V by 0 bases; bases with no gene match: 6. From germline, CDR1 is SGDLS and CDR2 YYNGEE. This CDR3 spans 17 amino acids. The CDR3 sequence is CASSVGLASGGYNEQFF. In DNA form, the CDR3 reads TGTGCCAGCAGCGTAGGACTCGCTAGCGGGGGGTACAATGAGCAGTTCTTC.

The chain employs TRBV2 and TRBJ1-1, with a tentative D call TRBD1 (6 bases). The length of the CDR3 is 15 residues. CDR1 SNHLY and CDR2 FYNNEI come from the germline V gene. V lost 5 bases and J lost 4, with 17 bases in between. The CDR3 coding sequence is TGTGCCAGCAGTTCACAGGGTCCCGAGGTCACTGAAGCTTTCTTT. Its translation is CASSSQGPEVTEAFF.

The chain uses TRBV7-2 and TRBJ2-3; tentatively, D is TRBD2 (5 bases). Between the trimmed V and J ends, which lost 3 bases and 2 bases, there was a span of 9 bases. CDR1 and CDR2 (germline): SGHTA, FQGNSA. This CDR3 is 14 amino acids long. The CDR3 loop reads CASSLERPTDTQYF. In nucleotides, the CDR3 is TGTGCCAGCAGCTTGGAGCGGCCCACAGATACGCAGTATTTT.

The chain links TRBV19 to TRBJ1-2; 7 bases match TRBD1. Germline CDR1 and CDR2: LNHDA and SQIVND (reference sequence). This CDR3 is 13 amino acids long. Trimming cost V 10 bases and J 4 bases; bases outside gene matches: 9. The chain's CDR3 is CATNRGPIYGYTF. In nucleotides, the CDR3 is TGTGCCACCAACAGGGGTCCCATCTATGGCTACACCTTC.

The chain employs TRBV11-2 and TRBJ2-2; a weak D match, TRBD2 (6 bases). CDR1 is SGHAT and CDR2 is FQNNGV in the germline V gene. The V and J ends lost 4 bases and 5 bases respectively, with 17 bases between them. The CDR3 is 16 amino acids. The CDR3 DNA follows: TGTGCCAGCAGCTCCCTGTTCGGGAGACGAACCGGGGAGCTGTTTTTT. This codes for CASSSLFGRRTGELFF.

This rearrangement joins TRBV19 to TRBJ2-7, with 9 bases aligning to TRBD1. With V trimmed by 6 bases and J by 4 bases, 7 bases remained unmatched. Looked up from germline, CDR1 is LNHDA and CDR2 is SQIVND (reference sequence). The CDR3 extends over 14 amino acids. The CDR3 loop reads CASSQGTGFYEQYV. CDR3 coding DNA: TGTGCCAGTAGCCAGGGGACAGGGTTTTACGAGCAGTACGTC.

The chain is built from TRBV7-2 and TRBJ1-1; 7 nucleotides agree with TRBD1. Trimming removed 5 bases from V and 4 bases from J; junction bases left unmatched: 4. Germline CDR1 is SGHTA and CDR2 is FQGNSA. The CDR3 has 13 amino acids. The CDR3 sequence: CASSPYRGTEAFF. The CDR3 DNA sequence: TGTGCCAGCAGCCCTTACAGGGGCACTGAAGCTTTCTTT.

V usage is TRBV11-3 and J usage is TRBJ2-1, with no clear D. Germline CDR1 is SGHNT and CDR2 is YENEEA. The V end lost 0 bases, the J end lost 7 bases, and 7 bases lay between the germline ends. The CDR3 runs 13 residues. CDR3 nucleotides: TGTGCCAGCAGCTTAGATCCGAGAAATGAGCAGTTCTTC. Protein: CASSLDPRNEQFF. The entire variable domain, with the rest obtained from reference TRBV11-3 and TRBJ2-1, is as follows: EAGVVQSPRYKIIEKKQPVAFWCNPISGHNTLYWYLQNLGQGPELLIRYENEEAVDDSQLPKDRFSAERLKGVDSTLKIQPAELGDSAVYLCASSLDPRNEQFFGPGTRLTVL.

This chain joins TRBV5-5 and TRBJ2-7, with a weak D call TRBD2 (6 bases). The V and J ends lost 4 bases and 6 bases respectively, with 14 bases between them. The germline V gene encodes CDR1 SGHKS and CDR2 YYEKEE (reference sequence). This CDR3 is built from 13 residues. The CDR3 DNA is TGTGCCAGCAGCCCCGGGAGATGGGGCGAGCAGTACGTC. Translated, it gives CASSPGRWGEQYV.

This clone has just a few counts. This sequence joins TRBV9 and TRBJ2-2; TRBD2 is a possible D gene (5 bases). Germline V gives CDR1 SGDLS, CDR2 YYNGEE. This CDR3 has 16 residues. With 3 bases removed from V and 4 bases from J, the gap between germline ends came to 16 bases. CDR3 in DNA: TGTGCCAGCAGCGGGCGGGTAGCGAGAGGCACCGGGGAGCTGTTTTTT. The encoded protein is CASSGRVARGTGELFF.